This TCR beta chain was recovered during a study of glioma-infiltrating T cells after dendritic cell vaccination. Looking at the study overall: Patients received autologous tumor lysate-pulsed dendritic cell vaccination between about 2003 and 2013.

Study-wide results and limits: TCR clonality showed no direct relationship with survival. Longer survival after dendritic cell vaccination followed higher pretreatment TIL content.

Sequencing used immunoSEQ multiplex PCR; TCRdb keeps in-frame clones, though not all of them. The sample yields about 92,000 clones, about nine tenths seen once. This CDR3 spans 16 amino acids. In germline, CDR1 is SGHTA, CDR2 FQGTGA. The trim removed 3 bases at V and 4 bases at J, leaving 6 bases unmatched. To note about this clone: Its target is unknown.

J is TRBJ2-1 and V is TRBV7-3; 10 positions agree with TRBD2. The sample in question was blood, obtained before dendritic cell vaccination. This clonotype was obtained from a human donor with glioblastoma. CDR3 amino acids: CASSFLAGASYNEQFF. For the CDR3, the DNA is TGTGCCAGCAGCTTTCTAGCGGGGGCTTCGTACAATGAGCAGTTCTTC.